Presented here are 6 T cell receptor beta chains from one specimen sequenced in a study of T cell responses to AZD1222 COVID-19 vaccine. Assay: immunoSEQ multiplex PCR; the TCRdb copy retains only in-frame clones and omits some. This sample has under 200,000 clones; 94% occur once, and the top ten carry 7.5% to 10%. Sample: peripheral blood, taken on day 0 of AZD1222 vaccination. The receptors were gathered from an adult in good health.

This chain uses TRBV6-2 or TRBV6-3 with TRBJ2-7; TRBD2 aligns across 11 bases. CDR3 length equals 16 residues. CDR1 and CDR2 (germline): MNHEY, SVGEGT. J gave up 6 bases and V 5 bases, and 12 bases lay outside the gene matches. The CDR3 nucleotides are TGTGCCAGCAGTCAACCTCCGGTTAGCGGGAGGGGCGAGCAGTACTTC. Translation gives CASSQPPVSGRGEQYF.

The chain uses TRBV6-2 or TRBV6-3 and TRBJ2-3; D remains ambiguous. Germline-derived CDR1 and CDR2 are MNHEY and SVGEGT. This CDR3 spans 11 amino acids. With 5 bases removed from V and 2 bases from J, the gap between germline ends came to 2 bases. This CDR3 is CASSDTDTQYF. DNA for the CDR3: TGTGCCAGCAGTGACACAGATACGCAGTATTTT.

This chain uses TRBV7-3 with TRBJ1-2; no reliable D call. Germline assignment: CDR1 SGHTA and CDR2 FQGTGA. V was pared by 4 bases and J by 7 bases, with 19 bases between. This CDR3 region has 15 residues. The CDR3 nucleotides are TGTGCCAGCAGCTCCGGACCCGGAGGCGCGGGTGGCTACACCTTC. Encoded protein: CASSSGPGGAGGYTF.

The CDR3 protein is CASSKTSFQEPQHF. The CDR3 region has the DNA TGTGCCAGCAGCAAGACATCATTCCAGGAGCCCCAGCATTTT. The chain combines TRBV7-3 with TRBJ1-5; D is ambiguous. V was pared by 5 bases and J by 8 bases, with 16 bases between. Per germline, CDR1 SGHTA and CDR2 FQGTGA. This CDR3 comprises 14 residues. The complete variable domain, with remaining parts taken from reference TRBV7-3 and TRBJ1-5, reads GAGVSQTPSNKVTEKGKYVELRCDPISGHTALYWYRQSLGQGPEFLIYFQGTGAADDSGLPNDRFFAVRPEGSVSTLKIQRTERGDSAVYLCASSKTSFQEPQHFGDGTRLSIL.

This chain links TRBV2 with TRBJ1-6; a weak D match, TRBD1 (5 bases). The CDR3 covers 18 residues. V dropped 0 bases and J dropped 5 bases, with 17 bases sitting between them. Germline CDR1 and CDR2: SNHLY and FYNNEI. The CDR3 here is CASSEARGTVSNNSPLHF. The CDR3 DNA reads as TGTGCCAGCAGTGAAGCGAGAGGGACGGTGTCGAATAATTCACCCCTCCACTTT.

The rearrangement links TRBV9 to TRBJ1-5, with 8 bases identical to TRBD1. Germline-derived CDR1 and CDR2 are SGDLS and YYNGEE. This CDR3 contains 15 residues. J gave up 5 bases and V 2 bases, and 6 bases lay outside the gene matches. For the CDR3, the DNA is TGTGCCAGCAGCGTCTCAGGGGGCTGGGATCAGCCCCAGCATTTT. Protein sequence: CASSVSGGWDQPQHF.